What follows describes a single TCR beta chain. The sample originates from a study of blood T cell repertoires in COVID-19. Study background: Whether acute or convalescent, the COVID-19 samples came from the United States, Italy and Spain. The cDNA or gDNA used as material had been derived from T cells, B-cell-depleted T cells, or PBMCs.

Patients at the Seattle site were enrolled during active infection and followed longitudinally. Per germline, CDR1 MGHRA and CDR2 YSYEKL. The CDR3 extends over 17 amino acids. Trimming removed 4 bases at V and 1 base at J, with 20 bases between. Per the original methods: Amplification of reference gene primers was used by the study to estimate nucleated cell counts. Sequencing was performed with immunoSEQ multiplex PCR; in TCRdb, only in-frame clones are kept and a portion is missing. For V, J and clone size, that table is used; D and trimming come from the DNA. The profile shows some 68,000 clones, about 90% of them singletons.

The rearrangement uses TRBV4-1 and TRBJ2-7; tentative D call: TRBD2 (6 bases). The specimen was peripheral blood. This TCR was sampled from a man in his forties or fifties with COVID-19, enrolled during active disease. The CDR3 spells CASSRIPAGKASYEQYF. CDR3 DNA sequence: TGCGCCAGCAGCCGCATACCTGCGGGGAAAGCGTCCTACGAGCAGTACTTC.